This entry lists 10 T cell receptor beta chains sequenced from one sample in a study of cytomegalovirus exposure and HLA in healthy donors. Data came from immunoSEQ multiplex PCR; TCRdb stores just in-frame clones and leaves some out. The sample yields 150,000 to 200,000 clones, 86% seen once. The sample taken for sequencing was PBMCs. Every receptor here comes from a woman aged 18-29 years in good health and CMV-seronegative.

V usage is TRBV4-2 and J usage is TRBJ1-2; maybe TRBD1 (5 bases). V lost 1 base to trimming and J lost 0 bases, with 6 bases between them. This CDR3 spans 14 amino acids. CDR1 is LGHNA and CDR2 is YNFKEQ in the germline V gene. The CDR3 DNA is TGTGCCAGCAGCCAAGCAGGGACTAACTATGGCTACACCTTC. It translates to CASSQAGTNYGYTF.

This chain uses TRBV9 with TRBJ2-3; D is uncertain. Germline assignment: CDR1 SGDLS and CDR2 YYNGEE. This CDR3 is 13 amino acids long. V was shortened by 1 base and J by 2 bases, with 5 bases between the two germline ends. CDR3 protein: CASSVLSTDTQYF. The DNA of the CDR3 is TGTGCCAGCAGCGTATTATCCACAGATACGCAGTATTTT.

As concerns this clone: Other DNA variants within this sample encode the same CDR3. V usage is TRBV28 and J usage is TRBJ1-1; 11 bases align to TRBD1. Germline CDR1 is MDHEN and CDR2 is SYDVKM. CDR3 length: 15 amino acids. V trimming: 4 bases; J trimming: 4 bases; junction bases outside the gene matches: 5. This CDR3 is CASSSSGTGGTEAFF. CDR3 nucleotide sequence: TGTGCCAGCAGTTCATCCGGGACAGGGGGCACTGAAGCTTTCTTT. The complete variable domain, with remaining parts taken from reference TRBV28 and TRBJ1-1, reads DVKVTQSSRYLVKRTGEKVFLECVQDMDHENMFWYRQDPGLGLRLIYFSYDVKMKEKGDIPEGYSVSREKKERFSLILESASTNQTSMYLCASSSSGTGGTEAFFGQGTRLTVV.

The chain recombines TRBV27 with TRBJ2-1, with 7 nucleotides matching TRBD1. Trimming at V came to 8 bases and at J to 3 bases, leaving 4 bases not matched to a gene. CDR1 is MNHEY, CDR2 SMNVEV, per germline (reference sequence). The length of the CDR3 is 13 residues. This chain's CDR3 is CASRRTGYNEQFF. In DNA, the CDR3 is TGTGCCAGCCGACGGACAGGCTACAATGAGCAGTTCTTC.

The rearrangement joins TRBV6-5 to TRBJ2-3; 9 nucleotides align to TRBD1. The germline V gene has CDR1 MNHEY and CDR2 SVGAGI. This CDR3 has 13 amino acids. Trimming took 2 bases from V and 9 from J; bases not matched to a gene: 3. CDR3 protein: CASSYRGTGTQYF. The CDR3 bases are TGTGCCAGCAGTTACCGAGGGACAGGGACGCAGTATTTT.

In nucleotides, the CDR3 is TGTGCCAGCAGCTCCTTAACCGGGACAGAAGGAAACACCATATATTTT. This encodes CASSSLTGTEGNTIYF. The V call is TRBV11-2, the J call TRBJ1-3; 7 positions agree with TRBD1. The junction had 10 bases not matched to a gene; V was cut back by 4 bases and J by 4 bases. Germline-derived CDR1 and CDR2 are SGHAT and FQNNGV. This CDR3 is 16 amino acids long.

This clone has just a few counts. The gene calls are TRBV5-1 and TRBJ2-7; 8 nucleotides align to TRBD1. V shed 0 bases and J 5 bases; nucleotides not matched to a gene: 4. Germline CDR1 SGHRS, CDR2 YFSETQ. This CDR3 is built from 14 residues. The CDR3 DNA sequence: TGCGCCAGCAGCTTGGGGCAGGGGGCGGACGAGCAGTACTTC. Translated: CASSLGQGADEQYF.

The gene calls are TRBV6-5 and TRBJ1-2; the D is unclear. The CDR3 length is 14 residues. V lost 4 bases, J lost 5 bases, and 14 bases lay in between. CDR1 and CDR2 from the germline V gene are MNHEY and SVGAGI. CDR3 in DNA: TGTGCCAGCAGTTCCTTCGAGGGTGGTTATGGCTACACCTTC. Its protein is CASSSFEGGYGYTF.

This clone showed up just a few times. CDR3 sequence: CASSSHWAGSQPQHF. CDR3 bases: TGTGCCAGCAGCTCCCACTGGGCAGGGTCTCAGCCCCAGCATTTT. The chain couples TRBV7-8 to TRBJ1-5; D possibly corresponds to TRBD1 (5 bases). CDR3 length equals 15 residues. Per germline, CDR1 SGHVS and CDR2 FQNEAQ. The ends were cut back, 4 bases at V and 6 bases at J, with 16 bases in the middle.

The CDR3 here is CASSQVTGVTDTQYF. CDR3 DNA sequence: TGCGCCAGCAGCCAAGTTACAGGGGTCACAGATACGCAGTATTTT. The rearrangement uses TRBV4-1 and TRBJ2-3, with TRBD1 matching 7 bases. Trimming took 1 base from V and 2 from J; bases not matched to a gene: 3. CDR3 length equals 15 residues. Germline V gives CDR1 MGHRA, CDR2 YSYEKL.